This TCR beta chain was recovered during a study of technical replicates of blood from a few donors. CDR1 and CDR2 from the germline V gene are MNHNS and SASEGT. The CDR3 contains 10 residues. The V end lost 4 bases, the J end lost 10 bases, and 5 bases lay between the germline ends. The table came from immunoSEQ multiplex PCR; TCRdb's copy has only in-frame clones and leaves some out. The sample has around 78,000 clones, around 94% seen once. The clonotype was recovered from a human donor in good health. This chain uses TRBV6-1 with TRBJ2-1; weak D call: TRBD2 (5 bases). Material for sequencing was T cells isolated from PBMCs. As DNA, the CDR3 is TGTGCCAGCAGTGCGGGGGAGCAGTTCTTC. It translates to CASSAGEQFF.